This T cell receptor (beta chain) appears in the sequencing data of a study of CD8+ T cells in alopecia areata (dated by TCRdb to 2017 to 2018). As for the study more broadly: Treated patients were enrolled in an open-label pilot trial of oral tofacitinib at 5 to 10 mg twice daily for moderate-to-severe alopecia areata. Tofacitinib was given for 6 to 18 months, followed by 6 months of follow-up off drug to assess delayed response and recurrence. The SALT score, which quantifies the percentage of affected scalp surface area, was used to measure disease severity in treated patients. To study T cell clonal expansion in alopecia areata, the researchers applied high-throughput TCRbeta sequencing to both the C3H/HeJ mouse model and human patients. In humans, TCRbeta sequencing was performed on scalp tissue and on sorted CD4+ and CD8+ peripheral blood T cells from healthy controls and from patients with patchy or totalis/universalis alopecia areata. Biopsies were taken from tofacitinib-treated patients at baseline and at 4 and 24 weeks of treatment, and a later scalp biopsy was taken in several of the tofacitinib-treated patients. Scalp clonality was compared among normal scalp (n=4), patchy alopecia areata scalp (n=8), and alopecia totalis/universalis scalp (n=8). RNA was obtained with the PAXgene miRNA kit for fixed scalp, the miRNeasy kit for PBMCs, and the RNeasy kit for mouse skin. TCRbeta CDR3 regions were amplified by immunoSEQ multiplex PCR using 35 Vbeta forward and 13 Jbeta reverse primers. General conclusions and limits of the study: Tofacitinib significantly lowered scalp clonality and the number of expanded CD8+ clones among the top 100 scalp clones. Unlike mouse skin, where gammadelta T cells dominate, normal human skin contains resident alphabeta T cells that get sequenced too, which complicates analysis of the scalp TCR repertoire. TCR sequences shared between patients were less clear than in mice, possibly partly because of HLA diversity in the patient population. Because the treated cohort was small and had only one nonresponder, larger studies are needed to examine links between baseline CD8+ expansion and response. During tofacitinib treatment, many expanded lesional clones stuck around in both scalp and blood, and this persistence may partly explain why relapse happens after treatment is stopped. Compared with normal scalp, lesional scalp, particularly in alopecia totalis/universalis, had higher clonality and more expanded CD8+ clones, which suggests antigenic drive.

Library construction relied on the immunoSEQ multiplex PCR assay. For TCR sequencing, RNA was extracted from every sample and reverse transcribed into cDNA to serve as template. First-strand cDNA was synthesized with SuperScript III using a 2:1 mix of oligo-dT and random hexamers. A synthetic immune receptor repertoire was used to measure amplification bias, and any remaining bias was corrected computationally. The source study handled its data this way. Raw reads were preprocessed to remove errors, and CDR3 was defined by IMGT conventions from the conserved cysteine to phenylalanine. Clonality was calculated as 1 minus Shannon entropy normalized by log2 of the number of productive unique TCRs. CD4 or CD8 identity of scalp clones was inferred by cross-referencing scalp TCRbeta sequences with sorted blood CD4 and CD8 repertoires. TCRdb holds this immuneACCESS table with in-frame rearrangements only. Some clones are missing; in checked studies, unresolved V genes explain under half, and the rest has no known cause. Clone size and V and J calls were adopted from that table, with D and trimming inferred from the DNA. Counted in this sample were tens of thousands of clones; 70% to 80% of them appeared once. The ten biggest clones cover about 18% of the sample.

From the cysteine through the phenylalanine, the CDR3 covers 11 amino acids. This entry keeps only the CDR3 DNA: 33 bases, framed from base 1. From a lookup of the germline V gene (reference sequence), CDR1 and CDR2 are GTSNPN and SVGIG. The trim is 2 bases for V and 4 bases for J, with a gap of 6 bases between the germline ends. According to the study, the label for this sample's treatment or condition signals: oral pan-JAK inhibitor, 5-10 mg twice daily. Lesional scalp punch biopsies and peripheral blood were obtained from alopecia areata patients. PBMCs were separated by density centrifugation and stained for CD3, CD4 and CD8, after which CD4+ and CD8+ T cells were sorted on a FACSAria. This clone was picked up a small number of times. Its antigen remains unidentified. Base qualities are missing; no much larger clone stands one base away.

This sequence was found in a human donor with alopecia areata. The starting material was CD8+ T cells sorted from blood, obtained around week 44, from a patient treated with tofacitinib. Recombination linked TRBV30 to TRBJ2-7, with TRBD2 as a weak D call on 5 bases. In nucleotide form, the sequence is TGTGCCTGGAGTACTAGTTACGAGCAGTACTTC. This yields the protein CAWSTSYEQYF.